A single sample gave rise to the 10 T cell receptor beta chains below, sequenced in a study of vaccination effects on CD4 cells after COVID-19. TCRdb's copy holds only in-frame clones and misses some; the assay was immunoSEQ multiplex PCR. The sample holds around 11,000 clones; about 74% are singletons and the top ten take 24%. Sequencing was preceded by expansion of antigen-specific CD4+ T cells with viral peptide pools in the ViraFEST assay. With approximately 10 days of culture completed, CD4+ T cells were isolated. Their cognate antigens are unknown. Specimen: CD4+ T cells from PBMCs cultured with HCoV-229E spike peptides, collected before COVID-19 vaccination. The source of these receptors is a human donor who received a COVID-19 vaccine.

The V gene is TRBV4-1, the J gene TRBJ1-4; weak D call: TRBD1 (6 bases). Trimming cost V 5 bases and J 8 bases, with 15 bases left between them. Germline assignment: CDR1 MGHRA and CDR2 YSYEKL. The CDR3 is 14 amino acids. The CDR3: CASSEQGGREKLFF. The CDR3 nucleotides are TGCGCCAGCAGCGAACAGGGAGGACGGGAAAAACTGTTTTTT.

The rearrangement uses TRBV4-1 and TRBJ2-1; 10 bases align to TRBD2. Germline lookup yields CDR1 MGHRA and CDR2 YSYEKL. V lost 2 bases to trimming and J lost 7 bases; unmatched junction nucleotides: 5. This CDR3 contains 15 residues. The CDR3 region has the DNA TGCGCCAGCAGCCAATTCCTAGCGGGAGTTAATGAGCAGTTCTTC. This sequence encodes CASSQFLAGVNEQFF.

The chain is built from TRBV5-1 and TRBJ1-1, with D perhaps TRBD1 (6 bases). Germline V lookup: CDR1 SGHRS, CDR2 YFSETQ. V gave up 4 bases and J gave up 1 base, with 14 bases separating them. The CDR3 length is 15 residues. This chain's CDR3 is CASSPRGGGNTEAFF. The CDR3 DNA sequence: TGCGCCAGCAGCCCGAGGGGGGGAGGGAACACTGAAGCTTTCTTT. Filled out from reference TRBV5-1 and TRBJ1-1, the complete variable domain reads KAGVTQTPRYLIKTRGQQVTLSCSPISGHRSVSWYQQTPGQGLQFLFEYFSETQRNKGNFPGRFSGRQFSNSRSEMNVSTLELGDSALYLCASSPRGGGNTEAFFGQGTRLTVV.

This clone was seen once. V is TRBV7-8 and J is TRBJ2-1, with a weak D call TRBD1 (5 bases). CDR3 length: 15 amino acids. Germline V gene sequence: CDR1 SGHVS, CDR2 FQNEAQ. V was trimmed by 1 base and J by 4 bases, leaving 11 bases between them. Written as DNA, the CDR3 is TGTGCCAGCAGCTTAGGCAGCGCAGGGTACAATGAGCAGTTCTTC. Translating it yields CASSLGSAGYNEQFF.

This rearrangement joins TRBV4-1 to TRBJ1-4; D is unresolved. V was pared by 4 bases and J by 8 bases, with 11 bases between. This CDR3 spans 13 amino acids. Germline CDR1 and CDR2: MGHRA and YSYEKL. The CDR3 reads CASSRYVQEKLFF. Here the CDR3 DNA reads TGCGCCAGCAGCCGATACGTACAGGAAAAACTGTTTTTT.

The rearrangement links TRBV19 to TRBJ1-5; the match to TRBD1 covers 7 bases. Germline V gene sequence: CDR1 LNHDA, CDR2 SQIVND (reference sequence). The trim removed 1 base at V and 3 bases at J, leaving 3 bases unmatched. The CDR3 is 15 residues long. CDR3 DNA: TGTGCCAGTAGTATAGGTGACAGGGTCAATCAGCCCCAGCATTTT. Encoded protein: CASSIGDRVNQPQHF.

The chain links TRBV10-1 to TRBJ2-7; TRBD1 matches 7 bases. With V trimmed by 6 bases and J by 2 bases, 16 bases remained unmatched. This CDR3 has 17 residues. Per germline, CDR1 WNHNN and CDR2 SYGVQD (reference sequence). The CDR3 bases are TGCGCCAGCAGGATGTATTTATACAGGGGCTATCCCTACGAGCAGTACTTC. Protein: CASRMYLYRGYPYEQYF.

V is TRBV29-1 and J is TRBJ2-5; D might be TRBD1 (5 bases). Between the trimmed V and J ends, which lost 4 bases and 1 base, there was a span of 10 bases. The CDR3 totals 13 residues. From germline, CDR1 is SQVTM and CDR2 ANQGSEA. The CDR3 sequence: CSVGQIIQETQYF. CDR3 bases: TGCAGCGTTGGACAGATAATCCAAGAGACCCAGTACTTC.

V is TRBV4-1 and J is TRBJ2-5; D remains unclear. CDR3 length: 15 amino acids. V lost 2 bases, J lost 1 base, and 11 bases lay in between. Per germline, CDR1 MGHRA and CDR2 YSYEKL. The CDR3 nucleotides read TGCGCCAGCAGCCAAAATCAGGTACCCCAAGAGACCCAGTACTTC. Its protein is CASSQNQVPQETQYF.

This clone was counted a single time. The gene calls are TRBV6-4 and TRBJ2-2; D uncertain. Deletions cut 4 bases from V and 0 bases from J, with 6 bases between. Germline lookup yields CDR1 MRHNA and CDR2 SNTAGT. This CDR3 comprises 14 residues. The CDR3 sequence is CASSATSNTGELFF. Here the CDR3 DNA reads TGTGCCAGCAGTGCCACGTCGAACACCGGGGAGCTGTTTTTT.